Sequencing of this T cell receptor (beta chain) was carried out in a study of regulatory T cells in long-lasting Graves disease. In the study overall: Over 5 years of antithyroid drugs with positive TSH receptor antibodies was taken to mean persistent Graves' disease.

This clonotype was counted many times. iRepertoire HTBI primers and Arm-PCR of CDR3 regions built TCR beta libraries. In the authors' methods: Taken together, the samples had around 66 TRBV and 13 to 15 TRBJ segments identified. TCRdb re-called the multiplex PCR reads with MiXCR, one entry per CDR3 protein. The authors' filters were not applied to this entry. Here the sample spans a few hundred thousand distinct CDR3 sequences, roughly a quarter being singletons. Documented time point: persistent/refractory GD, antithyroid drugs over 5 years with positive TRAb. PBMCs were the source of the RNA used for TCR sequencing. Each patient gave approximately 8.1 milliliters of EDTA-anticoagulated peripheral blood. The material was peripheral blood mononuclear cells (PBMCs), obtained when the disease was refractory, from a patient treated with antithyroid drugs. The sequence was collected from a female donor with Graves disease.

The CDR3 loop is CASSPRASGGREKLFF. The CDR3, as DNA: TGTGCCAGCAGTCCCCGGGCGTCGGGGGGCCGTGAAAAACTGTTTTTT. The rearrangement uses TRBV12-3 or TRBV12-4 and TRBJ1-4, with D perhaps matching TRBD1 (6 bases). This CDR3 is built from 16 residues. The V gene lost 5 bases and the J gene lost 7 bases, with 20 bases spanning the gap.